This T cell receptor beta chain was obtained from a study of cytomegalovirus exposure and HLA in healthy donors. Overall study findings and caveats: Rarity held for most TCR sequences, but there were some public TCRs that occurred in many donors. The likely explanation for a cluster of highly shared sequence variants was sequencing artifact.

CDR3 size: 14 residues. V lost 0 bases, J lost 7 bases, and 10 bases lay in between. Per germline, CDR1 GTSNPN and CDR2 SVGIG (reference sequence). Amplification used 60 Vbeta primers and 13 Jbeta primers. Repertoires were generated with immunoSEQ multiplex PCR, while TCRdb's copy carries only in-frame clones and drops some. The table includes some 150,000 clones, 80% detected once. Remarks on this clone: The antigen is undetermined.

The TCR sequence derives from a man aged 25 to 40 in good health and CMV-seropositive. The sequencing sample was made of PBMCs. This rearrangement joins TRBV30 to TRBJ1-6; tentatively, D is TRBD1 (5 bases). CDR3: CAWSVVGGNSPLHF. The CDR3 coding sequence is TGTGCCTGGAGTGTAGTTGGGGGGAATTCACCCCTCCACTTT.